The entry below describes one TCR beta chain. This record comes from a study of cytomegalovirus exposure and HLA in healthy donors. Study as a whole: Around 190 million T cells yielded 120 million or so unique TCR beta sequences, as an earlier analysis found.

There are 18 residues in the CDR3. Germline V gene sequence: CDR1 SEHNR, CDR2 FQNEAQ (reference sequence). V gave up 1 base and J gave up 2 bases; unmatched junction bases: 8. PCR amplification relied on 60 Vbeta primers (plus 13 Jbeta primers). The table came from immunoSEQ multiplex PCR; TCRdb's copy has only in-frame clones and leaves some out. This sample's clone table lists some 70,000 clones. The chain recombines TRBV7-9 with TRBJ2-2; 9 positions match TRBD1. Sample: PBMCs. This clonotype originated in a boy between 5 and 17 years old in good health and CMV-seronegative. In DNA form, the CDR3 reads TGTGCCAGCAGCTTAGGGGCCACTACAGGGGGCAACACCGGGGAGCTGTTTTTT. It is translated as CASSLGATTGGNTGELFF.